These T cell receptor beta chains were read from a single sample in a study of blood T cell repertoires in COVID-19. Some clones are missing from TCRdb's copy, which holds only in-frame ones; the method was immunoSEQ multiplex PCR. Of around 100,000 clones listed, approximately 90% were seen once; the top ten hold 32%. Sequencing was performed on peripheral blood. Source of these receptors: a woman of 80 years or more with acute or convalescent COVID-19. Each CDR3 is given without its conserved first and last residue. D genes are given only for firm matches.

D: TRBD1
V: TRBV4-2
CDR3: ASSDRDRSTDTQY

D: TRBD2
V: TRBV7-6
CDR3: ASSLVPRGGPPSSTDTQY

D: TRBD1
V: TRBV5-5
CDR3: ASSQIRDGQATNEKLF

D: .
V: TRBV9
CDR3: ASSGAGLGAF

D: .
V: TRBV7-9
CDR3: ASSLAVSRGTGELF

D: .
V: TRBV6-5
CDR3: ASSYLDRGKQY

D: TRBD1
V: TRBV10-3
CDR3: AIMGTGNTEAF

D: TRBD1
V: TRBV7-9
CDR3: ASSLDRGNEKLF

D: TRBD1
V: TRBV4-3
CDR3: ASSQGRTGGNEQF

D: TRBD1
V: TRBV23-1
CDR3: ASSPPSGGTAGNTIY

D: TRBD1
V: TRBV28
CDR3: ASETSGTGGREQY

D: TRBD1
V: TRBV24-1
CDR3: ATSDLGGPGQANARRNIQY

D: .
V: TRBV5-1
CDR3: ASSWDLTDYGYT

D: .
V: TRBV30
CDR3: AWAGQSNYGYT

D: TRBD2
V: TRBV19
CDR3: ASRDFGRSGANVLT

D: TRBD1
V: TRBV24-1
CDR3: ATKQGRAPDTQY

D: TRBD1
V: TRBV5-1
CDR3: ASSPGQGRSYEQY

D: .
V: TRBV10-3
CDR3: AISEGRAVTGELF

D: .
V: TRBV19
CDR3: ASSISAGFGSPLH

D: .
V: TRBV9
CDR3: ASSVATGSETQY

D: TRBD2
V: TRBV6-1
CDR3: ASSEAPGLAGGKSYNEQF

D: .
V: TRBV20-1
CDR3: SASGGGNQPQH

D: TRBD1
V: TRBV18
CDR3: ASSPLTLGTGSEKLF

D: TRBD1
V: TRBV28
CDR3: ASSPRDRGNTIY

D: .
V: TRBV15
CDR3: ATSNSLVGRRYGYT

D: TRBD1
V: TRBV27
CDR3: ASSQGQGVSVGELF